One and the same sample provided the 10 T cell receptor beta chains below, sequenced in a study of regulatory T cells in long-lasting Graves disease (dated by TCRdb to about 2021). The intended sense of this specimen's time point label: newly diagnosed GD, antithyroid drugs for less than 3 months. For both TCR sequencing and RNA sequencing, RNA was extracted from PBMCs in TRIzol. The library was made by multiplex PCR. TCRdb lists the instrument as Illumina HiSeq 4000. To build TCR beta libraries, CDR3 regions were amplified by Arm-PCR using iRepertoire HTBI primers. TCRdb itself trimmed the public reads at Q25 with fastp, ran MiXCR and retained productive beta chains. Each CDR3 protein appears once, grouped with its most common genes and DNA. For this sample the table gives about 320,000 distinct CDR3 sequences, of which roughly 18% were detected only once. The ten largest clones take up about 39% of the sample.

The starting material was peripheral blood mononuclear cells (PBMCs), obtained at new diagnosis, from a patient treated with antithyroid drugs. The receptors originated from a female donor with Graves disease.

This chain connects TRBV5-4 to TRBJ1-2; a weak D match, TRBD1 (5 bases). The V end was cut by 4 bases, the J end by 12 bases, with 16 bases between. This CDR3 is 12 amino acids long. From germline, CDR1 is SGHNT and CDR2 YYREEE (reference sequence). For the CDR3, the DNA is TGTGCCAGCAGCCAACGGGACCGCAAGGACACCTTC. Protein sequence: CASSQRDRKDTF.

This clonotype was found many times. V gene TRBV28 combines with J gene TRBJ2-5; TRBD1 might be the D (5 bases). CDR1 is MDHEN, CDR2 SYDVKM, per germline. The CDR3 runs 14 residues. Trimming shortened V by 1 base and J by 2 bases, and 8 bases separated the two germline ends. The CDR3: CASSLYRRQETQYF. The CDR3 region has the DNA TGTGCCAGCAGTTTATACAGGAGACAAGAGACCCAGTACTTC.

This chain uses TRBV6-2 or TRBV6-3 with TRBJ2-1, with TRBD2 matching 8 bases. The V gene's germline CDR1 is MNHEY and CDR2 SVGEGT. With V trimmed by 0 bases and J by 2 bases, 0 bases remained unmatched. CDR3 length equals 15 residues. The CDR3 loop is CASSYSSGTYNEQFF. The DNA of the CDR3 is TGTGCCAGCAGTTACTCTAGCGGGACCTACAATGAGCAGTTCTTC.

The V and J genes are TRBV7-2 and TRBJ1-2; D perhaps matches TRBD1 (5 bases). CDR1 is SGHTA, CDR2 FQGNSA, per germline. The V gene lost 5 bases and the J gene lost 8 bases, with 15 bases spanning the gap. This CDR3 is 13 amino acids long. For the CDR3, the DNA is TGTGCCAGCAGCCCGAACTCAGGGTACGGCTACACCTTC. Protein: CASSPNSGYGYTF.

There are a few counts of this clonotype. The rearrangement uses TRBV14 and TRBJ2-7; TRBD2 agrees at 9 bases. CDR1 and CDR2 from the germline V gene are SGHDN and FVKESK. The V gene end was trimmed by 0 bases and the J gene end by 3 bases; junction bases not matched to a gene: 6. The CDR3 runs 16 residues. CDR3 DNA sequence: TGTGCCAGCAGCCAAGATCGGGCTAGCGGGAACTACGAGCAGTACTTC. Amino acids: CASSQDRASGNYEQYF.

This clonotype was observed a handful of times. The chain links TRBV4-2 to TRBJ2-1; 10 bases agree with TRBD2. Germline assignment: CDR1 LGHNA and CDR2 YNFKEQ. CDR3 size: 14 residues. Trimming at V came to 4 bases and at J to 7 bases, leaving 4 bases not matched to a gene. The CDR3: CASSREREGNEQFF. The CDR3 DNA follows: TGTGCCAGCAGCCGAGAGCGGGAGGGAAATGAGCAGTTCTTC.

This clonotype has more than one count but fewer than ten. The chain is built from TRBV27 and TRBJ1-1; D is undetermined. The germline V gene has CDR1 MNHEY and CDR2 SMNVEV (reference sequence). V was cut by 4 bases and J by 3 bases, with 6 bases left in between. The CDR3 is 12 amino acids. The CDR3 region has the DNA TGTGCCAGCAGTTCAGAAGACACTGAAGCTTTCTTT. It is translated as CASSSEDTEAFF.

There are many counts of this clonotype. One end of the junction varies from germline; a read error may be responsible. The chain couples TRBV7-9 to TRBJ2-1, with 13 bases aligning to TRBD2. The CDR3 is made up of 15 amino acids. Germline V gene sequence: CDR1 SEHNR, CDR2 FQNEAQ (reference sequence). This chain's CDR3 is CASSPGLAGQGEQFF. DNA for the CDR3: TGCGCCAGCAGCCCGGGACTAGCGGGACAGGGGGAGCAGTTCTTC.

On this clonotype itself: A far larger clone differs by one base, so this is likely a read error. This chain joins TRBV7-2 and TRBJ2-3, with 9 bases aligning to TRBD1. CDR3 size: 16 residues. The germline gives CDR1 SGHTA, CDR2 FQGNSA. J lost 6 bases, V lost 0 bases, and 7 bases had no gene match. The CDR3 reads CASSLAGTGSGDTQYF. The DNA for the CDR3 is TGTGCCAGCAGCTTAGCCGGGACAGGGAGCGGCGATACGCAGTATTTT. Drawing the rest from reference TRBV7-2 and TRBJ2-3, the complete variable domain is GAGVSQSPSNKVTEKGKDVELRCDPISGHTALYWYRQSLGQGLEFLIYFQGNSAPDKSGLPSDRFSAERTGGSVSTLTIQRTQQEDSAVYLCASSLAGTGSGDTQYFGPGTRLTVL.

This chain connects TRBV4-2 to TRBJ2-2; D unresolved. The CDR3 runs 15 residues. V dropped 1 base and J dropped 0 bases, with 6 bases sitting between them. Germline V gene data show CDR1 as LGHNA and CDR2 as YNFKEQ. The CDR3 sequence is CASSQGGANTGELFF. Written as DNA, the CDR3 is TGTGCCAGCAGCCAAGGCGGAGCGAACACCGGGGAGCTGTTTTTT.